This TCR beta chain was found in a study of blood T cell repertoires in COVID-19. Study-level information: The United States, Italy and Spain were the sources of the acute and convalescent COVID-19 samples.

There are 13 residues in the CDR3. Germline V gene lookup returns CDR1 SGHDT and CDR2 YYEEEE. V gave up 4 bases and J gave up 7 bases, with 12 bases separating them. Profiled with immunoSEQ multiplex PCR; TCRdb holds only in-frame clones, not every one. Seen here are a few hundred thousand clones, roughly nine tenths observed once, and the top ten hold roughly 2.4%. This clonotype originated in a woman aged 45-65 years who had recovered from COVID-19. The specimen sequenced was peripheral blood. This chain joins TRBV5-6 and TRBJ2-1; D possibly corresponds to TRBD2 (6 bases). The CDR3 reads CASSVGTPNEQFF. The CDR3 DNA sequence: TGTGCCAGCAGCGTCGGGACTCCTAATGAGCAGTTCTTC.